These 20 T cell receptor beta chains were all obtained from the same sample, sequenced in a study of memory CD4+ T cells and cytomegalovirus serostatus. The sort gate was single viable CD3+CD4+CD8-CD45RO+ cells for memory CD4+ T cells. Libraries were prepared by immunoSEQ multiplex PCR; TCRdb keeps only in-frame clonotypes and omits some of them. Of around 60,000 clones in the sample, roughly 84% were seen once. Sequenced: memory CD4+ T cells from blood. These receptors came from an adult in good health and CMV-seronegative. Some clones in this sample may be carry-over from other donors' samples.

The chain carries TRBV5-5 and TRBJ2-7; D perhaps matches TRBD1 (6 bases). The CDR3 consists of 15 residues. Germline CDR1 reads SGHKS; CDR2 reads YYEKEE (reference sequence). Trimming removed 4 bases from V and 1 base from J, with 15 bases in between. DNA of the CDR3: TGTGCCAGCAGCCACATCCCGGGACAATCCTACGAGCAGTACTTC. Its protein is CASSHIPGQSYEQYF.

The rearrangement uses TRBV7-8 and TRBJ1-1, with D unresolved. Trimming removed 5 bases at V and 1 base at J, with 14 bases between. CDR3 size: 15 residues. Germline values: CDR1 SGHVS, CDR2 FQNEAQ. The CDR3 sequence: CASSPRTQANTEAFF. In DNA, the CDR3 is TGTGCCAGCAGCCCACGGACCCAAGCGAACACTGAAGCTTTCTTT.

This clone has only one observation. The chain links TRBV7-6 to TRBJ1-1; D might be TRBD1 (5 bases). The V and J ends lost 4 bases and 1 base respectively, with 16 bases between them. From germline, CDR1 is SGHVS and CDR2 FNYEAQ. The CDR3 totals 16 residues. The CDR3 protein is CASSYRAEGPNTEAFF. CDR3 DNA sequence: TGTGCCAGCAGCTATAGAGCGGAGGGACCGAACACTGAAGCTTTCTTT.

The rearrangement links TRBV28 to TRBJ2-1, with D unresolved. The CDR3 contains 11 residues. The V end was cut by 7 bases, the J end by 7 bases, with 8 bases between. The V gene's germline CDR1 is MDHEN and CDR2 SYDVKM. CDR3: CASNRRNEQFF. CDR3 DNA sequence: TGTGCCAGCAACCGGCGGAATGAGCAGTTCTTC.

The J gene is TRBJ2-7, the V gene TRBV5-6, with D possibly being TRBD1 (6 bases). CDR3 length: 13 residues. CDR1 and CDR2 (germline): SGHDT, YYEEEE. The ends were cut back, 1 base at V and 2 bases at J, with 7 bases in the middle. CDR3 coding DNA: TGTGCCAGCAGCTTGAGGACAGCCTACGAGCAGTACTTC. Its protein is CASSLRTAYEQYF.

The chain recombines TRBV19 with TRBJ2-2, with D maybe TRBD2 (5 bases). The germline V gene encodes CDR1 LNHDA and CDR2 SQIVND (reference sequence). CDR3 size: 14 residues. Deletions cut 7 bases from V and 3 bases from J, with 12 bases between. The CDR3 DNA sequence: TGTGCCAGTAATGAACGGCGGGACACCGGGGAGCTGTTTTTT. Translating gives CASNERRDTGELFF. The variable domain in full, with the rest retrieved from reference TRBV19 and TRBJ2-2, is DGGITQSPKYLFRKEGQNVTLSCEQNLNHDAMYWYRQDPGQGLRLIYYSQIVNDFQKGDIAEGYSVSREKKESFPLTVTSAQKNPTAFYLCASNERRDTGELFFGEGSRLTVL.

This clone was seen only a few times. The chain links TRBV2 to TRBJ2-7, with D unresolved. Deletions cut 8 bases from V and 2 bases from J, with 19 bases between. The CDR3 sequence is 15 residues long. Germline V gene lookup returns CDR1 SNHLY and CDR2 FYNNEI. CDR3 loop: CASRPRPFGAYEQYF. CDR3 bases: TGTGCCAGCCGGCCGAGGCCATTTGGCGCCTACGAGCAGTACTTC.

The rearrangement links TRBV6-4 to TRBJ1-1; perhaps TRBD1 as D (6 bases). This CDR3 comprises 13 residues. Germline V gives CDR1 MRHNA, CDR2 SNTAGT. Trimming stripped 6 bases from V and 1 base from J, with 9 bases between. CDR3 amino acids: CASSRQENTEAFF. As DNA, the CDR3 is TGTGCCAGCAGCCGACAGGAGAACACTGAAGCTTTCTTT.

CDR3 residues: CASSFRRQGINIQYF. The CDR3 DNA reads TGTGCCAGCAGTTTTCGACGTCAGGGAATCAACATTCAGTACTTC. This chain links TRBV28 with TRBJ2-4, with a tentative D call TRBD1 (5 bases). V lost 3 bases and J lost 7, with 16 bases in between. CDR1 is MDHEN, CDR2 SYDVKM, per germline. The CDR3 runs to 15 residues.

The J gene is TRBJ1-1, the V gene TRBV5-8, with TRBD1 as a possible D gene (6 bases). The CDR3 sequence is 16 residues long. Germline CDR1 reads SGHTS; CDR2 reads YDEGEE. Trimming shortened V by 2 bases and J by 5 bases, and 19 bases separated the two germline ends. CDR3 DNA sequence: TGTGCCAGCAGCTTCCGAAACAGGGAAAGGGGAACTGAAGCTTTCTTT. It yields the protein CASSFRNRERGTEAFF.

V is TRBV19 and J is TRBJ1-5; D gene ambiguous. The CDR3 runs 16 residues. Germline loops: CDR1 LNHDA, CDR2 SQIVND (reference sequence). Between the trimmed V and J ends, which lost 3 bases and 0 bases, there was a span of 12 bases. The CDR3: CASSIIRGDSNQPQHF. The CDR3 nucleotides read TGTGCCAGTAGTATTATCCGGGGTGATAGCAATCAGCCCCAGCATTTT.

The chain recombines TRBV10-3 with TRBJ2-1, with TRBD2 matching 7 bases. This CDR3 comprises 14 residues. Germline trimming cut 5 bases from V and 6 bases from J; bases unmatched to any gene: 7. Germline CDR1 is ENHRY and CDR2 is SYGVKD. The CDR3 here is CAISPGTTSNEQFF. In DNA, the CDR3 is TGTGCCATCAGTCCCGGGACTACCAGCAATGAGCAGTTCTTC.

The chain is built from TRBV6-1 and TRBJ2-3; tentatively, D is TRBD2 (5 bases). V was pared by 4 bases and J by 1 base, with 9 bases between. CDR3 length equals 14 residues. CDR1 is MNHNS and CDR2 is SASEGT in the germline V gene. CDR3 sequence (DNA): TGTGCCAGCAGTGGGCGGCGGGGCACAGATACGCAGTATTTT. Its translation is CASSGRRGTDTQYF.

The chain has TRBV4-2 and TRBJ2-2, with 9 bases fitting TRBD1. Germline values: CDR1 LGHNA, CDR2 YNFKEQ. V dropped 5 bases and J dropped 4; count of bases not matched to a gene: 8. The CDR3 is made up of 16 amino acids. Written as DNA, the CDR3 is TGTGCCAGCAGCGCCCCCGGGACAGGGCCCACCGGGGAGCTGTTTTTT. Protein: CASSAPGTGPTGELFF.

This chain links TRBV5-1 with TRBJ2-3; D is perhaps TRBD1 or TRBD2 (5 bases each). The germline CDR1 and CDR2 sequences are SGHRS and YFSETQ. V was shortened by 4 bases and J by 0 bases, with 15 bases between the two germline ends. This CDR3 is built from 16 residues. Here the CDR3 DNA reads TGCGCCAGCAGCGCCTCGGGGACCTCGAGCACAGATACGCAGTATTTT. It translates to CASSASGTSSTDTQYF.

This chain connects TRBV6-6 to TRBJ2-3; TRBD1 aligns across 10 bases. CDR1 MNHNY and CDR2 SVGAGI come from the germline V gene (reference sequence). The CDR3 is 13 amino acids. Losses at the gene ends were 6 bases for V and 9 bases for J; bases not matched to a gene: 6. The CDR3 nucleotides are TGTGCCAGCAGACGCGGGACAGGGGACACGCAGTATTTT. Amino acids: CASRRGTGDTQYF.

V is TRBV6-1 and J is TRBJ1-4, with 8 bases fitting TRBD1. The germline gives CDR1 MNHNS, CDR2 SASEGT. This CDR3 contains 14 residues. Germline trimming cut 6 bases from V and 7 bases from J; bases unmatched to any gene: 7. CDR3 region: CASSPRGTGEKLFF. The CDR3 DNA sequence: TGTGCCAGCAGCCCCAGAGGGACAGGTGAAAAACTGTTTTTT.

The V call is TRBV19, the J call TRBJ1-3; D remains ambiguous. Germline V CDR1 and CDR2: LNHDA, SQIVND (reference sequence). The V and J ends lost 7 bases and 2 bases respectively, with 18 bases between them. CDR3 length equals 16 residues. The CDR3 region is CASTTRRVTAGNTIYF. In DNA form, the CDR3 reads TGTGCCAGTACCACCAGAAGGGTTACGGCTGGAAACACCATATATTTT.

The DNA for the CDR3 is TGTGCCAGCAGGCTGGGACAGGGGTCCGGGGCCAACGTCCTGACTTTC. Encoded protein: CASRLGQGSGANVLTF. The chain combines TRBV2 with TRBJ2-6; 10 bases agree with TRBD1. With V trimmed by 6 bases and J by 4 bases, 6 bases remained unmatched. Germline CDR1 SNHLY, CDR2 FYNNEI. The CDR3 runs 16 residues.

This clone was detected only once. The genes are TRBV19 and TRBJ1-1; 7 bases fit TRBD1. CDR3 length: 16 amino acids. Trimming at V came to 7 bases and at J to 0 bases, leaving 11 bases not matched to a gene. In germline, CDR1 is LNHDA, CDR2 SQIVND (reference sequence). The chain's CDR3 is CASNPSGQLMNTEAFF. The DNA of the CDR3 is TGTGCCAGTAACCCCTCGGGACAGCTCATGAACACTGAAGCTTTCTTT.